Given below is one TCR beta chain in context. Authors' analysis steps: The assay estimated nucleated cells by amplifying reference gene primers. Sequenced by immunoSEQ multiplex PCR; TCRdb stores in-frame clones only, minus some. The DNA gave D and trimming, while V, J and clone size come from that table. The data contain a few hundred thousand clones, over 75% of them singletons. The data originate from a study of blood T cell repertoires in COVID-19. For the study at large: Whether acute or convalescent, the COVID-19 samples came from the United States, Italy and Spain.

This study enrolled people aged about 18 to 90 from around 25 US geographic areas. The study assigned cohorts using participant-reported clinical history. Germline assignment: CDR1 WSHSY and CDR2 SAAADI. J was trimmed by 2 bases and V by 3 bases; bases with no gene match: 4. The CDR3 is made up of 15 amino acids. Material for sequencing was PBMCs or T cells enriched from blood (not recorded which). This sequence joins TRBV10-2 and TRBJ2-7, with TRBD2 matching over 10 bases. The source of this sequence is a middle-aged man in a cohort exposed to, infected with or recovered from COVID-19 (not recorded which). The CDR3 DNA follows: TGCGCCAGCAGTGATGAAGCGGGAGGGACCTACGAGCAGTACTTC. This gives the protein CASSDEAGGTYEQYF.